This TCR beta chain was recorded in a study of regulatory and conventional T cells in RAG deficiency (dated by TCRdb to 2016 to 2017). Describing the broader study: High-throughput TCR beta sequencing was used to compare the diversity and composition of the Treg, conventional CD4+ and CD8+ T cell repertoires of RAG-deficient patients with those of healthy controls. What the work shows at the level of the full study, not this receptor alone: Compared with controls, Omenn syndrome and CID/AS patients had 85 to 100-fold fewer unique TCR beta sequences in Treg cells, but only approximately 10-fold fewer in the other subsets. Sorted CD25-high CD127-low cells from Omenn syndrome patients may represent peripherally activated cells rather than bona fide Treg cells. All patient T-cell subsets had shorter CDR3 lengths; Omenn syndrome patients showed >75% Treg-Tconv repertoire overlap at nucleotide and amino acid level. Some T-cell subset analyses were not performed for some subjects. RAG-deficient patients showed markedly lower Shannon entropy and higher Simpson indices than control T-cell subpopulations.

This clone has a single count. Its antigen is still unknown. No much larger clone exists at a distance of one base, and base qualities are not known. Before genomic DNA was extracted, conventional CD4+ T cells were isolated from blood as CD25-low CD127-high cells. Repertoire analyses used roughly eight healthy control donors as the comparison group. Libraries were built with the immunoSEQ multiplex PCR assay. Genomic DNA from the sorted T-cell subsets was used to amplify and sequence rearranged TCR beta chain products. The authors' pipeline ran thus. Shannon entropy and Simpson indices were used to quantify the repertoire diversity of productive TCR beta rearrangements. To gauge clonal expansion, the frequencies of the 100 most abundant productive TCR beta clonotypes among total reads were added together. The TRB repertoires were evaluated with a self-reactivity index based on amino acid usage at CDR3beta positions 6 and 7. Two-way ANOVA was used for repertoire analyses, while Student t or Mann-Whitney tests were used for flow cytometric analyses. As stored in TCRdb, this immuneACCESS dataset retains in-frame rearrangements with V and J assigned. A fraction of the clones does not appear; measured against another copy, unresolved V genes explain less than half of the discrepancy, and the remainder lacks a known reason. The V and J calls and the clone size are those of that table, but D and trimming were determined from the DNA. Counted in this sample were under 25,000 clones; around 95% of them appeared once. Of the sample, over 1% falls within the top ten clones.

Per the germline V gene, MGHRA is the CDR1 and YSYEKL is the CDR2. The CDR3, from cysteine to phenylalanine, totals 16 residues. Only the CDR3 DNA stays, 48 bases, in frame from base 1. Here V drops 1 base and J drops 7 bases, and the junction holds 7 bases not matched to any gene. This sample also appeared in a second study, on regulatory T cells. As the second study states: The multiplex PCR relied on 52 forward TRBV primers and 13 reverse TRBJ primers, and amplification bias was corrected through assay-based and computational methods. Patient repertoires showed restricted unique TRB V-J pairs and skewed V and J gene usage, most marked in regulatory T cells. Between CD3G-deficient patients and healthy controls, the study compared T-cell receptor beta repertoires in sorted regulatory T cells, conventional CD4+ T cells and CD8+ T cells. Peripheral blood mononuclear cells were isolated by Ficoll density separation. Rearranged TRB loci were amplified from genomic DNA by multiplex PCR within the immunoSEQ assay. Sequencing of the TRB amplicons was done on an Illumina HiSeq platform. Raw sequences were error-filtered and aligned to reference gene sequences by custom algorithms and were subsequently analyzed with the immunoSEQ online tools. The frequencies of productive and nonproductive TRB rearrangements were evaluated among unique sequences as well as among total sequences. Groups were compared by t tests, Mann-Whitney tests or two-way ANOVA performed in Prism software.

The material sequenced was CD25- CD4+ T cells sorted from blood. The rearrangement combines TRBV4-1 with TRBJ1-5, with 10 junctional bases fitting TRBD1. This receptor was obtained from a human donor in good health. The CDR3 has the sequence CASSQVGQGDSQPQHF. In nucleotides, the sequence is TGCGCCAGCAGCCAAGTTGGACAGGGGGATAGCCAGCCCCAGCATTTT.